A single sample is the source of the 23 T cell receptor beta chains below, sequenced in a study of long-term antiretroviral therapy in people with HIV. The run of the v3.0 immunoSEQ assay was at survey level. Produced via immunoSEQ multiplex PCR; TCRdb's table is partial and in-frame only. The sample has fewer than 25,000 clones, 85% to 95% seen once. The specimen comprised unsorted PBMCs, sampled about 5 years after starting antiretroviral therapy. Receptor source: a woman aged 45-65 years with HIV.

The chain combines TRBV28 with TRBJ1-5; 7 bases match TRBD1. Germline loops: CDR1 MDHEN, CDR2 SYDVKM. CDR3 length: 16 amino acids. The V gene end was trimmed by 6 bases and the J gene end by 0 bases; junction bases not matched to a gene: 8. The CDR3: CASRTNRGSSNQPQHF. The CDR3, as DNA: TGTGCCAGCAGGACCAACAGGGGATCTAGCAATCAGCCCCAGCATTTT.

The CDR3 nucleotides read TGTGCCAGCAGCTTAGGACAGGGCGGCTACACCTTC. Amino acid sequence: CASSLGQGGYTF. This chain links TRBV7-2 with TRBJ1-2, with 7 bases fitting TRBD1. The germline gives CDR1 SGHTA, CDR2 FQGNSA. The V gene end was trimmed by 1 base and the J gene end by 8 bases; junction bases not matched to a gene: 1. This CDR3 has 12 amino acids.

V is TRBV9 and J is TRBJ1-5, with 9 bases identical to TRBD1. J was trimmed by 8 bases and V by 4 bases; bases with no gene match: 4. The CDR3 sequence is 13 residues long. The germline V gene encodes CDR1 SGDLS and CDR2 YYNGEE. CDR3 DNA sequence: TGTGCCAGCAGCCAGACAGGGGGGAAGCCCCAGCATTTT. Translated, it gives CASSQTGGKPQHF.

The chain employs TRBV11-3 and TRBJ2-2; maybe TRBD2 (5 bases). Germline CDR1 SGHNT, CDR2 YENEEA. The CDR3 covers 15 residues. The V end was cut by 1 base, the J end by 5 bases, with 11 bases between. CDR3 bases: TGTGCCAGCAGCTTAGTGACGGGGTCGACCGGGGAGCTGTTTTTT. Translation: CASSLVTGSTGELFF.

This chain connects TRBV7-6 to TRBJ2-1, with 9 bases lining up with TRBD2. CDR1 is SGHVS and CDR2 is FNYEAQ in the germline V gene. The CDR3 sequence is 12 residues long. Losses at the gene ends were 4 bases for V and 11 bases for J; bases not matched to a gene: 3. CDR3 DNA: TGTGCCAGCAGCTATAGCGGGAGTAAGCAGTTCTTC. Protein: CASSYSGSKQFF.

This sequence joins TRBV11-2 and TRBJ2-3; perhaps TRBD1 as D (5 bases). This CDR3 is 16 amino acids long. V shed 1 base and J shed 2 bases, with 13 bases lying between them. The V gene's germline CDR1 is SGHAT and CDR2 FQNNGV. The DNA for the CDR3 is TGTGCCAGCAGCTTAGGATTAAGGGGTTACACAGATACGCAGTATTTT. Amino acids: CASSLGLRGYTDTQYF.

This CDR3 is CASSSPRVTGNSYEQYF. The CDR3 nucleotides are TGTGCCAGCAGCAGCCCGCGGGTAACCGGGAACTCCTACGAGCAGTACTTC. The chain combines TRBV7-2 with TRBJ2-7, with D possibly TRBD2 on 5 matching bases. The V gene's germline CDR1 is SGHTA and CDR2 FQGNSA. The CDR3 runs 17 residues. Trimming removed 5 bases at V and 0 bases at J, with 20 bases between.

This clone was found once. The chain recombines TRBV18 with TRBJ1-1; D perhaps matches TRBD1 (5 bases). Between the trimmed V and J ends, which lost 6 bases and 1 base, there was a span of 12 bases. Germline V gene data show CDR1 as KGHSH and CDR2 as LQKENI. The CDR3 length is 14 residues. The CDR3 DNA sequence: TGTGCCAGCTCTCCCGAAGACAGGAACACTGAAGCTTTCTTT. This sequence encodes CASSPEDRNTEAFF.

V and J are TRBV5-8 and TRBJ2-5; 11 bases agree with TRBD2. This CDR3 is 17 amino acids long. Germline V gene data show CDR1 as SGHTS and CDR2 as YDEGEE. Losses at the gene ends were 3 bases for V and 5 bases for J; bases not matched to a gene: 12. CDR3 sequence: CASSSQTTSGSGETQYF. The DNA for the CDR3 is TGTGCCAGCAGCTCGCAGACTACTAGCGGGAGTGGGGAGACCCAGTACTTC.

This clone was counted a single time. CDR3 protein: CASSSQGESYGYTF. The CDR3 DNA is TGTGCCAGCAGTTCACAGGGGGAATCCTATGGCTACACCTTC. The V gene is TRBV28, the J gene TRBJ1-2, with TRBD1 matching 8 bases. The CDR3 covers 14 residues. V lost 4 bases to trimming and J lost 4 bases; unmatched junction nucleotides: 5. Germline lookup yields CDR1 MDHEN and CDR2 SYDVKM.

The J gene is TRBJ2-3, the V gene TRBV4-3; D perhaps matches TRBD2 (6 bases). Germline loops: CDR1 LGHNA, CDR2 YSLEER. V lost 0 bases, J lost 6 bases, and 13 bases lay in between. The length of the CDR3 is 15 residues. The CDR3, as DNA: TGCGCCAGCAGCCAAGACGCGGGAAGGATGGATACGCAGTATTTT. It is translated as CASSQDAGRMDTQYF.

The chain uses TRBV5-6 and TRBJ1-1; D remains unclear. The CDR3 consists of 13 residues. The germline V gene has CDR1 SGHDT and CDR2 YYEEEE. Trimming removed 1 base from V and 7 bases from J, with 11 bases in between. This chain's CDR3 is CASSLMGIGEAFF. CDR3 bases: TGTGCCAGCAGCTTGATGGGTATTGGTGAAGCTTTCTTT.

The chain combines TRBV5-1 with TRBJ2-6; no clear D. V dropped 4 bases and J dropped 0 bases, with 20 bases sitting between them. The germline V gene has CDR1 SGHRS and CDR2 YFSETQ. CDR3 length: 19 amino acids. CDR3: CASSLGMPGVRSGANVLTF. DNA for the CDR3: TGCGCCAGCAGCCTGGGTATGCCAGGCGTACGCTCTGGGGCCAACGTCCTGACTTTC. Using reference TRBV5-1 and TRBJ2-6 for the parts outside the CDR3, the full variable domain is KAGVTQTPRYLIKTRGQQVTLSCSPISGHRSVSWYQQTPGQGLQFLFEYFSETQRNKGNFPGRFSGRQFSNSRSEMNVSTLELGDSALYLCASSLGMPGVRSGANVLTFGAGSRLTVL.

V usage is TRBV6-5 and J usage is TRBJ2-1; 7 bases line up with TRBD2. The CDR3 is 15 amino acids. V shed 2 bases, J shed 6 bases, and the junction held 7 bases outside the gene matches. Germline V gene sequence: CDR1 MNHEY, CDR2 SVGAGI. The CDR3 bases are TGTGCCAGCAGTTACGGCGGGAGTAAGTCCAATGAGCAGTTCTTC. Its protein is CASSYGGSKSNEQFF.

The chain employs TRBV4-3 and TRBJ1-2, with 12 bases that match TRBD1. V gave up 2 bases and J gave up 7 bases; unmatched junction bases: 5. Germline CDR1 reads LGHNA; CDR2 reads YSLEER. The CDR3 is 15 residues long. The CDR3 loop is CASSQWDRGPGGYTF. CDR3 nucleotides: TGCGCCAGCAGCCAATGGGACAGGGGGCCCGGTGGCTACACCTTC.

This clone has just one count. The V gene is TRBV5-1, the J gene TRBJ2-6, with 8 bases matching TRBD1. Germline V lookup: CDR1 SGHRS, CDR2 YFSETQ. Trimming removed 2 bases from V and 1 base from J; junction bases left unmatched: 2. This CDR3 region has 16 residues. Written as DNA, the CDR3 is TGCGCCAGCAGCTTACAGGGGGATTCTGGGGCCAACGTCCTGACTTTC. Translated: CASSLQGDSGANVLTF.

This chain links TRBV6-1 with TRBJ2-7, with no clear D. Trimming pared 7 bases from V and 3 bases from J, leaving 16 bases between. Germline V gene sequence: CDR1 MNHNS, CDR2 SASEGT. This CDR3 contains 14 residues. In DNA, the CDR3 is TGTGCCAGCACCAGACCCTCAACGCTCTACGAGCAGTACTTC. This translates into CASTRPSTLYEQYF.

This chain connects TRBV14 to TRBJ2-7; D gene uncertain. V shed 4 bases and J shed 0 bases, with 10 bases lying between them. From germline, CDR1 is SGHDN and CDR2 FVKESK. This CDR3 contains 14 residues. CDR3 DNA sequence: TGTGCCAGCAGCCTATCCCCGAGCTCCTACGAGCAGTACTTC. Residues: CASSLSPSSYEQYF.

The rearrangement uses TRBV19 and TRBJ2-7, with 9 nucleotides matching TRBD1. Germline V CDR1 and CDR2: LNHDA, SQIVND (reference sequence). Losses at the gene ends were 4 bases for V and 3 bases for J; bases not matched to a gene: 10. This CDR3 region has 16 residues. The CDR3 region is CASSTKQGALGYEQYF. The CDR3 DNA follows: TGTGCCAGTAGTACGAAACAGGGGGCCCTTGGCTACGAGCAGTACTTC.

Here the CDR3 DNA reads TGCAGCTCCCGGGAGGGCCATTCCTACGAGCAGTACTTC. As protein: CSSREGHSYEQYF. The rearrangement links TRBV29-1 to TRBJ2-5; 8 bases are shared with TRBD2. Matching the DNA end better, TRBJ2-7 makes the J call doubtful. Germline V gene sequence: CDR1 SQVTM, CDR2 ANQGSEA. CDR3 size: 13 residues.

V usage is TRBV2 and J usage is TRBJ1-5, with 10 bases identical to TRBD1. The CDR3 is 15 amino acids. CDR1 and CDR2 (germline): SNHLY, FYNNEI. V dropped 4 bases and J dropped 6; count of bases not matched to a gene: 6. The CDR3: CASSAKGQGTQPQHF. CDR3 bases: TGTGCCAGCAGTGCCAAGGGACAGGGGACTCAGCCCCAGCATTTT.

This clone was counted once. For the CDR3, the DNA is TGTGCCAGCAGCTTGGGGGGATCCACGATTTTCGGTGAGCAGTTCTTC. Residues: CASSLGGSTIFGEQFF. V usage is TRBV11-3 and J usage is TRBJ2-1; D perhaps matches TRBD2 (6 bases). V was clipped by 3 bases and J by 9 bases, with 21 bases between them. This CDR3 has 16 amino acids. CDR1 and CDR2 from the germline V gene are SGHNT and YENEEA.

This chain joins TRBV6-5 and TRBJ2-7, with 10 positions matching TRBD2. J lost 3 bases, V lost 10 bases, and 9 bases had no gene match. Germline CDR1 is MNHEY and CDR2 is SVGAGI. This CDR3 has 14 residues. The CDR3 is CAIPKGLANYEQYF. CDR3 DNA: TGTGCCATTCCTAAGGGACTAGCGAACTACGAGCAGTACTTC.